This T cell receptor (beta chain) is from a study of blood T cells in healthy people across ages. Germline V gene data show CDR1 as SGHTA and CDR2 as FQGNSA. Deletions cut 5 bases from V and 5 bases from J, with 18 bases between. The CDR3 loop spans 15 amino acids. Primed by a sample-barcoded 5' primer and a J-beta primer mix, a second PCR proceeded for about 6 to 11 cycles. TCRdb re-derived calls from the 5' RACE reads in MiXCR, one entry per CDR3 protein. The sample contains hundreds of thousands of distinct CDR3 sequences, roughly 45% of which appear only once. Sequenced sample: blood. This receptor was taken from a woman aged 60-75 years in good health. V usage is TRBV7-2 and J usage is TRBJ2-5; perhaps TRBD2 as D (6 bases). The CDR3 reads CASSLLSGPGETQYF. CDR3 in DNA: TGTGCCAGCAGCCTTCTGAGCGGGCCAGGGGAGACCCAGTACTTC.